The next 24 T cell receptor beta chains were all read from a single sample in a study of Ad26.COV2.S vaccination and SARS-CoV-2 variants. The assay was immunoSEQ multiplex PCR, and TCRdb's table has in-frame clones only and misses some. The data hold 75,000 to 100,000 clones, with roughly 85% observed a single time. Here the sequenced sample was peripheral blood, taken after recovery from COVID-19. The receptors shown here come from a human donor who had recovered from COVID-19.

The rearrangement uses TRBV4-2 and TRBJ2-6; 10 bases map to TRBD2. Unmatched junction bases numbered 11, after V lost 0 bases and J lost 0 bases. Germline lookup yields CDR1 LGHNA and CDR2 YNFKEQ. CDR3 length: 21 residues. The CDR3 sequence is CASSQDGSSGRIGSGANVLTF. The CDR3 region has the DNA TGTGCCAGCAGCCAAGATGGATCTAGCGGGAGAATTGGCTCTGGGGCCAACGTCCTGACTTTC.

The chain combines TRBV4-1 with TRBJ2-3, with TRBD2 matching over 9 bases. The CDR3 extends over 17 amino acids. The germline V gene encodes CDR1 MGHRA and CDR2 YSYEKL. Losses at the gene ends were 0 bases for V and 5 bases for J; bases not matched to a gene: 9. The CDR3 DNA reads TGCGCCAGCAGCCAAGATCGTAGCGGGAGTCAGGGAGATACGCAGTATTTT. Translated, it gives CASSQDRSGSQGDTQYF.

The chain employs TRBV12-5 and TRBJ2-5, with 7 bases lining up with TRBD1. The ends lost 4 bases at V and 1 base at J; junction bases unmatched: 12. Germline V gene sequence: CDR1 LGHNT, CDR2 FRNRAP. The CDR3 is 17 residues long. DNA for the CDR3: TGTGCTAGTGGTTATCGTGTGGCAGGGGGTCTCCAAGAGACCCAGTACTTC. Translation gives CASGYRVAGGLQETQYF.

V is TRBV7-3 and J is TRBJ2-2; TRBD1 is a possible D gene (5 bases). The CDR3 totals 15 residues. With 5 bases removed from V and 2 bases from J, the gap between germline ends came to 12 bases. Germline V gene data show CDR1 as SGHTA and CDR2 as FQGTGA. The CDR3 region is CASSPVGVNTGELFF. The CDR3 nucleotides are TGTGCCAGCAGCCCAGTAGGGGTTAACACCGGGGAGCTGTTTTTT.

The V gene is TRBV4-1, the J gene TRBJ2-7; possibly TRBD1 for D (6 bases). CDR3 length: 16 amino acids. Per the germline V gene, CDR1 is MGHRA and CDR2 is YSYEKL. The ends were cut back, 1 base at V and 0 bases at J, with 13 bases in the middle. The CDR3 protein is CASSQVWTASSYEQYF. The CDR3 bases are TGCGCCAGCAGCCAAGTTTGGACAGCGAGCTCCTACGAGCAGTACTTC.

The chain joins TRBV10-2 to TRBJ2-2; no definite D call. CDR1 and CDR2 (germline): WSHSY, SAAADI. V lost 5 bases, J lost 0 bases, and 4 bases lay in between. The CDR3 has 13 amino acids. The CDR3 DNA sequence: TGCGCCAGCAGTCTAGCGAACACCGGGGAGCTGTTTTTT. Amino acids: CASSLANTGELFF.

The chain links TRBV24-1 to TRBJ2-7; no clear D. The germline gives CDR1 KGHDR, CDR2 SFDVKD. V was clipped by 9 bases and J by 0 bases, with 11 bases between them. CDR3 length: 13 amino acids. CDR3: CATQSDVSYEQYF. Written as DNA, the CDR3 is TGTGCCACCCAATCGGACGTCTCCTACGAGCAGTACTTC.

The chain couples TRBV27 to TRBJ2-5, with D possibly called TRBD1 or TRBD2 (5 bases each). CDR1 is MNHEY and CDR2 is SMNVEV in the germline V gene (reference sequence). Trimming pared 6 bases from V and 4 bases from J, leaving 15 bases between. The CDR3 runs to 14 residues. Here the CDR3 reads CASRAQGAGETQYF. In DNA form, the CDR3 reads TGTGCCAGCAGGGCCCAAGGGGCGGGAGAGACCCAGTACTTC.

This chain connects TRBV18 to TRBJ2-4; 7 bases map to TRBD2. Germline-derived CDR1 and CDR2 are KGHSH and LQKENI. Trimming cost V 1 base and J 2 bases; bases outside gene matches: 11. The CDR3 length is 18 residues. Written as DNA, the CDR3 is TGTGCCAGCTCACCACTACCGGGCACTAGCGTAACCAAAAACATTCAGTACTTC. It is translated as CASSPLPGTSVTKNIQYF. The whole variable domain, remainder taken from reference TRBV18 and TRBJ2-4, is NAGVMQNPRHLVRRRGQEARLRCSPMKGHSHVYWYRQLPEEGLKFMVYLQKENIIDESGMPKERFSAEFPKEGPSILRIQQVVRGDSAAYFCASSPLPGTSVTKNIQYFGAGTRLSVL.

The CDR3: CATSDWIGTEAFF. CDR3 DNA: TGTGCCACCAGTGATTGGATAGGAACTGAAGCTTTCTTT. V is TRBV24-1 and J is TRBJ1-1; D gene unclear. The CDR3 extends over 13 amino acids. In germline, CDR1 is KGHDR, CDR2 SFDVKD. V was pared by 2 bases and J by 5 bases, with 8 bases between.

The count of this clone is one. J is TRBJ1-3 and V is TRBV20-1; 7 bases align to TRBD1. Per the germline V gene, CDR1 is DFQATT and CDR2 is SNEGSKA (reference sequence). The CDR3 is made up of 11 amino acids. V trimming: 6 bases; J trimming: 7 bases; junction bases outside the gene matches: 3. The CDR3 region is CSASRGNTIYF. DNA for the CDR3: TGCAGTGCATCCAGGGGGAACACCATATATTTT.

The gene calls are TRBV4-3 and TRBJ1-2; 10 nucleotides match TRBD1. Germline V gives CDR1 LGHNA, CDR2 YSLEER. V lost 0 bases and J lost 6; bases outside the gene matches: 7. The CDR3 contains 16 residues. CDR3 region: CASSQDDRGRENGYTF. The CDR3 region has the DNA TGCGCCAGCAGCCAAGATGACAGGGGGCGAGAAAATGGCTACACCTTC.

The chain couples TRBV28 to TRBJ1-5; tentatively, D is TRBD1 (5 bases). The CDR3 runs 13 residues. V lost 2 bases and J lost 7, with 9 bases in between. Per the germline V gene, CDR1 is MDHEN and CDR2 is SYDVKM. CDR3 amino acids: CASSLQGGQPQHF. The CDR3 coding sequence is TGTGCCAGCAGTTTACAGGGCGGACAGCCCCAGCATTTT.

The CDR3 reads CASSVRDTIYEQYF. CDR3 sequence (DNA): TGTGCCAGCAGCGTGAGGGACACAATCTACGAGCAGTACTTC. The chain combines TRBV9 with TRBJ2-7; TRBD1 is a possible D gene (6 bases). Trimming stripped 2 bases from V and 3 bases from J, with 12 bases between. Germline V lookup: CDR1 SGDLS, CDR2 YYNGEE. The CDR3 length is 14 residues.

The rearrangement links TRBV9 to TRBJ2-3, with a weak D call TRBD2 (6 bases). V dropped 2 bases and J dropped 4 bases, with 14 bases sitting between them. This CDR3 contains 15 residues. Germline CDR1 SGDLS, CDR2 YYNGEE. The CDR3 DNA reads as TGTGCCAGCAGCGTGGAGGGTTTTAATGCAGATACGCAGTATTTT. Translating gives CASSVEGFNADTQYF.

The CDR3 DNA reads TGTGCCACCAGTGAAACACACAGGGGATACGGAGAAAAACTGTTTTTT. This gives the protein CATSETHRGYGEKLFF. The chain carries TRBV24-1 and TRBJ1-4; 7 bases match TRBD1. The V and J ends lost 4 bases and 8 bases, in that order; junction bases with no gene match: 12. This CDR3 contains 16 residues. CDR1 KGHDR and CDR2 SFDVKD come from the germline V gene.

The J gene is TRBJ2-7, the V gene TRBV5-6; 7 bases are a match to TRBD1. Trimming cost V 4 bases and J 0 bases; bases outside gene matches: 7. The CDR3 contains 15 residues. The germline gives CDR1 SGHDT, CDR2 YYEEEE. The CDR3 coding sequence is TGTGCCAGCAGCCATACAGGGGATAGCTCCTACGAGCAGTACTTC. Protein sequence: CASSHTGDSSYEQYF.

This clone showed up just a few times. CDR3 residues: CASSLEDPTDTQYF. The CDR3 bases are TGCGCCAGCAGCTTGGAAGATCCCACAGATACGCAGTATTTT. The genes are TRBV5-1 and TRBJ2-3, with no clear D. Trimming took 0 bases from V and 2 from J, leaving 7 bases between them. Germline V gene data show CDR1 as SGHRS and CDR2 as YFSETQ. This CDR3 has 14 residues.

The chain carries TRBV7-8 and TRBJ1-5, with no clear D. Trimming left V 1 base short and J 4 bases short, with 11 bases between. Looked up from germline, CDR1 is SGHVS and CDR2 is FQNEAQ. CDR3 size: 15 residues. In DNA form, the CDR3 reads TGTGCCAGCAGCTTAGAGGGCGCTGGAAATCAGCCCCAGCATTTT. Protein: CASSLEGAGNQPQHF. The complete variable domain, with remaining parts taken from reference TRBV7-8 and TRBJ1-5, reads GAGVSQSPRYKVAKRGQDVALRCDPISGHVSLFWYQQALGQGPEFLTYFQNEAQLDKSGLPSDRFFAERPEGSVSTLKIQRTQQEDSAVYLCASSLEGAGNQPQHFGDGTRLSIL.

The DNA of the CDR3 is TGCAGCGCGACTAGCTCCGATGAGCAGTTCTTC. Amino acids: CSATSSDEQFF. The rearrangement uses TRBV29-1 and TRBJ2-1; 7 bases line up with TRBD2. From germline, CDR1 is SQVTM and CDR2 ANQGSEA. V was pared by 7 bases and J by 8 bases, with 5 bases of the junction left unmatched. The CDR3 has 11 residues.

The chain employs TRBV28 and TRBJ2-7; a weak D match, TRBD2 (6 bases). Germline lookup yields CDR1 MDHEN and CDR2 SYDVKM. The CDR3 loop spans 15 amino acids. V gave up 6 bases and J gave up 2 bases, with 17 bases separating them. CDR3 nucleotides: TGTGCCAGCAGAACCCGGGGACTTTCAGCCTACGAGCAGTACTTC. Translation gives CASRTRGLSAYEQYF.

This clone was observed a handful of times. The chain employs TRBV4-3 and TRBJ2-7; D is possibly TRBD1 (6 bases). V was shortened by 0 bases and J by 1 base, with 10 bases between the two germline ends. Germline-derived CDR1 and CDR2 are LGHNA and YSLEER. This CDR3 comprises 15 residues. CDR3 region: CASSQETGFSYEQYF. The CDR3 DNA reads TGCGCCAGCAGCCAAGAAACAGGGTTTTCCTACGAGCAGTACTTC.

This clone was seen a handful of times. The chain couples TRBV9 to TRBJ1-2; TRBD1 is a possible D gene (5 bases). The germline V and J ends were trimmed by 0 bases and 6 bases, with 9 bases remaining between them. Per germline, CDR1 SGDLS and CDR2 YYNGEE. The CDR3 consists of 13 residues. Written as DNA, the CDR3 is TGTGCCAGCAGCGTAGACTCGGGGGATGGCTACACCTTC. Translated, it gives CASSVDSGDGYTF.

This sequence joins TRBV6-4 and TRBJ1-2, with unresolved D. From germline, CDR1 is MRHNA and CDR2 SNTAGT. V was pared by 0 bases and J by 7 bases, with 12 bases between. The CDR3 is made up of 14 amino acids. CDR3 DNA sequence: TGTGCCAGCAGTGACTCTCCGAGGAGTAGTGGCTACACCTTC. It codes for CASSDSPRSSGYTF.